This entry lists 13 T cell receptor beta chains sequenced from one sample in a study of T cell repertoires in cytomegalovirus infection. From the reads, TCRdb called clonotypes with MiXCR, one entry per CDR3 protein. This table holds some 220,000 distinct CDR3 sequences, 6% to 8% found once. Sequences were obtained from PBMCs. These TCRs come from a human donor in good health (CMV status not recorded). Some clones in this sample may be carry-over from other donors' samples.

The table lists this clonotype with many counts. The chain links TRBV29-1 to TRBJ1-2; unclear D gene. The CDR3 runs 11 residues. CDR1 is SQVTM and CDR2 is ANQGSEA in the germline V gene. Trimming removed 8 bases from V and 2 bases from J, with 9 bases in between. The CDR3 reads CSFGSNYGYTF. The CDR3 DNA is TGCAGCTTTGGTAGCAACTATGGCTACACCTTC.

This clonotype was counted between two and nine times. V gene TRBV7-9 combines with J gene TRBJ2-2; D remains ambiguous. There are 14 residues in the CDR3. V was shortened by 5 bases and J by 1 base, with 8 bases between the two germline ends. Germline V gives CDR1 SEHNR, CDR2 FQNEAQ (reference sequence). The CDR3 reads CASSPLRNTGELFF. CDR3 sequence (DNA): TGTGCCAGCAGCCCTCTAAGGAACACCGGGGAGCTGTTTTTT. The full variable domain, in which reference TRBV7-9 and TRBJ2-2 provide the parts outside the CDR3, is DTGVSQNPRHKITKRGQNVTFRCDPISEHNRLYWYRQTLGQGPEFLTYFQNEAQLEKSRLLSDRFSAERPKGSFSTLEIQRTEQGDSAMYLCASSPLRNTGELFFGEGSRLTVL.

This clonotype has a count of ten or more. This rearrangement joins TRBV10-3 to TRBJ1-1, with TRBD1 matching 10 bases. V lost 5 bases to trimming and J lost 4 bases; unmatched junction nucleotides: 7. CDR3 length equals 15 residues. Germline V gene lookup returns CDR1 ENHRY and CDR2 SYGVKD. CDR3 DNA: TGTGCCATCAGTCCTGGGGACAGGGGATTCACTGAAGCTTTCTTT. It translates to CAISPGDRGFTEAFF.

In this sample, this clonotype turned up many times. The gene calls are TRBV6-6 and TRBJ2-1; D unclear. Germline CDR1 MNHNY, CDR2 SVGAGI (reference sequence). V was clipped by 6 bases and J by 4 bases, with 10 bases between them. The CDR3 has 13 residues. As DNA, the CDR3 is TGTGCCAGCAGCCTCGACTTGTACAATGAGCAGTTCTTC. The encoded protein is CASSLDLYNEQFF.

The table lists this clonotype with many counts. V and J are TRBV28 and TRBJ2-1, with 10 bases aligning to TRBD2. Germline V gene data show CDR1 as MDHEN and CDR2 as SYDVKM. Germline trimming cut 5 bases from V and 7 bases from J; bases unmatched to any gene: 8. This CDR3 is 15 amino acids long. Here the CDR3 DNA reads TGTGCCAGCAGTGAAGCGGGGGGGCCTGGTAATGAGCAGTTCTTC. It encodes CASSEAGGPGNEQFF.

In its sample, this clonotype was seen a few times. The chain carries TRBV30 and TRBJ2-1; 13 nucleotides line up with TRBD2. The V gene's germline CDR1 is GTSNPN and CDR2 SVGIG (reference sequence). V shed 4 bases and J 9 bases; nucleotides not matched to a gene: 9. CDR3 length: 15 amino acids. The CDR3 loop reads CAWTPGLAGEREQFF. The CDR3 DNA is TGTGCCTGGACCCCCGGACTAGCGGGGGAACGTGAGCAGTTCTTC.

The sample holds a few counts of this clonotype. The chain combines TRBV7-9 with TRBJ1-1; D remains unclear. The CDR3 length is 11 residues. Trimming took off 10 bases at V and 0 bases at J, with 6 bases between the two ends. Per the germline V gene, CDR1 is SEHNR and CDR2 is FQNEAQ (reference sequence). The DNA for the CDR3 is TGTGCCACCTCCATGAACACTGAAGCTTTCTTT. Its protein product is CATSMNTEAFF.

This clonotype was counted a few times. The V gene is TRBV30, the J gene TRBJ2-5; D call uncertain. CDR1 and CDR2 (germline): GTSNPN, SVGIG (reference sequence). CDR3 length: 17 residues. With 2 bases removed from V and 4 bases from J, the gap between germline ends came to 23 bases. The CDR3 DNA reads as TGTGCCTGGAGTCGTCGTCAGGTCTTGGTCCGAGGAGAGACCCAGTACTTC. Translated, it gives CAWSRRQVLVRGETQYF.

This clonotype has a count of ten or more. The V call is TRBV12-5, the J call TRBJ2-1, with D perhaps assigned TRBD1 or TRBD2 (5 bases each). The V end was cut by 5 bases, the J end by 2 bases, with 13 bases between. The CDR3 sequence is 15 residues long. CDR1 is LGHNT and CDR2 is FRNRAP in the germline V gene. CDR3 nucleotides: TGTGCTAGTGGTCCCGGGACGCCCGCCTACAATGAGCAGTTCTTC. Residues: CASGPGTPAYNEQFF.

This clonotype was observed at least ten times. The chain has TRBV7-8 and TRBJ1-3, with 7 bases fitting TRBD1. This CDR3 is built from 14 residues. Germline values: CDR1 SGHVS, CDR2 FQNEAQ. Losses at the gene ends were 1 base for V and 7 bases for J; bases not matched to a gene: 4. CDR3 residues: CASSLDRGVNTIYF. CDR3 nucleotides: TGTGCCAGCAGCTTAGACAGGGGCGTCAACACCATATATTTT. The whole variable domain, filled in from reference TRBV7-8 and TRBJ1-3, reads GAGVSQSPRYKVAKRGQDVALRCDPISGHVSLFWYQQALGQGPEFLTYFQNEAQLDKSGLPSDRFFAERPEGSVSTLKIQRTQQEDSAVYLCASSLDRGVNTIYFGEGSWLTVV.

In its sample, this clonotype was seen a few times. The chain is built from TRBV29-1 and TRBJ1-1; no firm D call. The V gene's germline CDR1 is SQVTM and CDR2 ANQGSEA. V was shortened by 3 bases and J by 5 bases, with 10 bases between the two germline ends. CDR3 length equals 12 residues. CDR3 nucleotides: TGCAGCGTTGAGTTGGGAGTTACTGAAGCTTTCTTT. Residues: CSVELGVTEAFF.

This clonotype was observed a few times. This chain joins TRBV30 and TRBJ1-1; D remains unclear. V gave up 2 bases and J gave up 2 bases, with 9 bases separating them. The CDR3 is made up of 13 amino acids. Germline CDR1 reads GTSNPN; CDR2 reads SVGIG (reference sequence). CDR3 protein: CAWSPLENTEAFF. CDR3 DNA: TGTGCCTGGAGTCCCCTTGAAAACACTGAAGCTTTCTTT.

This clonotype came up many times. The chain is built from TRBV7-2 and TRBJ1-1; D might be TRBD1 (5 bases). This CDR3 contains 15 residues. V shed 1 base and J shed 4 bases, with 13 bases lying between them. Germline CDR1 reads SGHTA; CDR2 reads FQGNSA. This chain's CDR3 is CASSLDGGWGTEAFF. In nucleotides, the CDR3 is TGTGCCAGCAGCTTAGATGGGGGTTGGGGCACTGAAGCTTTCTTT.